One and the same sample provided the 15 T cell receptor beta chains below, sequenced in a study of blood T cell repertoires in COVID-19. The data were produced by immunoSEQ multiplex PCR, yet TCRdb's version contains in-frame clones alone and is incomplete. Here the sample spans under 250,000 clones, approximately 85% being singletons. The sequencing input was PBMCs or T cells enriched from blood (not recorded which). These receptors all come from a woman aged 45 to 65 with acute COVID-19.

This clone was picked up one time. This chain connects TRBV5-4 to TRBJ1-2; 8 nucleotides agree with TRBD1. This CDR3 region has 14 residues. Germline V CDR1 and CDR2: SGHNT, YYREEE (reference sequence). With V trimmed by 2 bases and J by 3 bases, 3 bases remained unmatched. In DNA, the CDR3 is TGTGCCAGCAGCTTCGACAGGGGAGACTATGGCTACACCTTC. Protein sequence: CASSFDRGDYGYTF.

A remark on this clone: The sample carries other DNA sequences with the same CDR3. The chain has TRBV6-5 and TRBJ1-1; TRBD1 matches 11 bases. The V gene end was trimmed by 4 bases and the J gene end by 1 base; junction bases not matched to a gene: 2. Germline assignment: CDR1 MNHEY and CDR2 SVGAGI. The CDR3 runs 15 residues. CDR3 amino acids: CASSLDRGPNTEAFF. The CDR3 bases are TGTGCCAGCAGTTTGGACAGGGGGCCGAACACTGAAGCTTTCTTT.

Comments on this clone: A much more abundant neighbour one base away suggests this may be a read error. This rearrangement joins TRBV3-1 (or the pseudogene TRBV3-2) to TRBJ2-1; D is unresolved. Germline CDR1 is LGHDT and CDR2 is YNNKEL (reference sequence). The V end lost 6 bases, the J end lost 0 bases, and 6 bases lay between the germline ends. The CDR3 loop spans 13 amino acids. CDR3 in amino acids: CASRYSSYNEQFF. DNA for the CDR3: TGTGCCAGCAGGTACAGCTCCTACAATGAGCAGTTCTTC.

The chain has TRBV30 and TRBJ2-7, with TRBD1 matching 10 bases. The junction had 8 bases not matched to a gene; V was cut back by 5 bases and J by 7 bases. CDR1 GTSNPN and CDR2 SVGIG come from the germline V gene (reference sequence). The CDR3 is 13 amino acids. In nucleotides, the CDR3 is TGTGCCTGGGCTTTAAGGGACAGGGGTGAGCAGTACTTC. Translating gives CAWALRDRGEQYF.

This chain links TRBV11-2 with TRBJ2-3, with D unresolved. This CDR3 is built from 16 residues. The germline V gene encodes CDR1 SGHAT and CDR2 FQNNGV. Trimming took off 2 bases at V and 2 bases at J, with 14 bases between the two ends. The CDR3 DNA is TGTGCCAGCAGCTTAAAGTTGGTTCAGATCACAGATACGCAGTATTTT. It codes for CASSLKLVQITDTQYF.

This chain joins TRBV19 and TRBJ2-7, with 7 bases aligning to TRBD1. The ends lost 3 bases at V and 5 bases at J; junction bases unmatched: 7. CDR1 is LNHDA, CDR2 SQIVND, per germline (reference sequence). The CDR3 runs 14 residues. The CDR3 region has the DNA TGTGCCAGTAGTATGGACAGGCGGGTTGACGAGCAGTACTTC. Translated, it gives CASSMDRRVDEQYF.

This chain joins TRBV4-2 and TRBJ2-7; TRBD2 is a possible D gene (5 bases). The V end lost 2 bases, the J end lost 3 bases, and 11 bases lay between the germline ends. Germline assignment: CDR1 LGHNA and CDR2 YNFKEQ. The CDR3 extends over 14 amino acids. As DNA, the CDR3 is TGTGCCAGCAGCCAACCCGTCGGAGGCTACGAGCAGTACTTC. Amino acid sequence: CASSQPVGGYEQYF.

The J gene is TRBJ1-1, the V gene TRBV7-9; 7 bases are a match to TRBD1. This CDR3 contains 12 residues. V trimming: 10 bases; J trimming: 7 bases; junction bases outside the gene matches: 9. The germline gives CDR1 SEHNR, CDR2 FQNEAQ (reference sequence). The CDR3 bases are TGTGCCACCGACAGGGCCTCGGATGAAGCTTTCTTT. Translated, it gives CATDRASDEAFF.

The chain combines TRBV7-2 with TRBJ1-2; D is perhaps TRBD1 (5 bases). The CDR3 is made up of 15 amino acids. The V and J ends lost 2 bases and 3 bases respectively, with 13 bases between them. Germline V gene lookup returns CDR1 SGHTA and CDR2 FQGNSA. CDR3 DNA sequence: TGTGCCAGCAGCTTAATGATTTTAGGGGACTATGGCTACACCTTC. This encodes CASSLMILGDYGYTF. Drawing the rest from reference TRBV7-2 and TRBJ1-2, the complete variable domain is GAGVSQSPSNKVTEKGKDVELRCDPISGHTALYWYRQSLGQGLEFLIYFQGNSAPDKSGLPSDRFSAERTGGSVSTLTIQRTQQEDSAVYLCASSLMILGDYGYTFGSGTRLTVV.

The chain has TRBV7-8 and TRBJ1-2, with a possible D match to TRBD1 (6 bases). V gave up 0 bases and J gave up 4 bases, with 9 bases separating them. Germline V gene data show CDR1 as SGHVS and CDR2 as FQNEAQ. This CDR3 has 14 residues. CDR3 residues: CASSLAQGSYGYTF. As DNA, the CDR3 is TGTGCCAGCAGCTTAGCCCAGGGGTCCTATGGCTACACCTTC. Filled out from reference TRBV7-8 and TRBJ1-2, the complete variable domain reads GAGVSQSPRYKVAKRGQDVALRCDPISGHVSLFWYQQALGQGPEFLTYFQNEAQLDKSGLPSDRFFAERPEGSVSTLKIQRTQQEDSAVYLCASSLAQGSYGYTFGSGTRLTVV.

The chain couples TRBV7-9 to TRBJ1-2, with 7 positions matching TRBD1. The CDR3 is 12 amino acids. From germline, CDR1 is SEHNR and CDR2 FQNEAQ (reference sequence). The junction had 7 bases not matched to a gene; V was cut back by 11 bases and J by 4 bases. CDR3 amino acids: CAPRGARYGYTF. The DNA for the CDR3 is TGTGCCCCCAGGGGGGCCCGCTATGGCTACACCTTC.

This sequence joins TRBV18 and TRBJ2-7; 8 nucleotides align to TRBD1. The V gene's germline CDR1 is KGHSH and CDR2 LQKENI. Trimming removed 0 bases from V and 5 bases from J; junction bases left unmatched: 9. The CDR3 length is 16 residues. This CDR3 reads CASSPPTGTGSNEQYF. The CDR3 DNA follows: TGTGCCAGCTCACCACCGACCGGGACAGGATCGAACGAGCAGTACTTC.

This chain connects TRBV27 to TRBJ2-3, with D tentatively TRBD1 (6 bases). The CDR3 sequence is 14 residues long. V shed 7 bases and J shed 6 bases, with 17 bases lying between them. The germline V gene has CDR1 MNHEY and CDR2 SMNVEV (reference sequence). CDR3 DNA: TGTGCCAGCAATCAGGGGCAGACCTGGGATACGCAGTATTTT. Translation gives CASNQGQTWDTQYF.

The chain couples TRBV7-2 to TRBJ1-2; 7 nucleotides match TRBD1. Germline loops: CDR1 SGHTA, CDR2 FQGNSA. The CDR3 is 16 residues long. After removal of 1 base from V and 4 bases from J, the junction contained 9 bases not matched to a gene. The CDR3 is CASSLGRRQGGYGYTF. For the CDR3, the DNA is TGTGCCAGCAGCTTAGGCCGGAGACAGGGAGGCTATGGCTACACCTTC.

This clone has ten or more counts. This chain connects TRBV19 to TRBJ2-2; no firm D call. CDR3 size: 15 residues. Germline V gives CDR1 LNHDA, CDR2 SQIVND (reference sequence). V lost 2 bases to trimming and J lost 1 base, with 8 bases between them. The CDR3 spells CASSIFAGNTGELFF. The CDR3 DNA reads as TGTGCCAGTAGTATATTCGCAGGGAACACCGGGGAGCTGTTTTTT.